The clone carrying this T cell receptor (beta chain) was found a few times. Its antigen is still unknown. The entry originates in a study of cytomegalovirus exposure and HLA in healthy donors. V dropped 0 bases and J dropped 3 bases, with 17 bases sitting between them. Germline V gene sequence: CDR1 MNHEY, CDR2 SMNVEV (reference sequence). The CDR3 contains 17 residues. Points from the study as a whole: Segments of the TCR beta V type were, in most cases, productive about 87% or about 30% of the time in an earlier analysis.

The PCR contained 60 Vbeta and 13 Jbeta primers. Original methodology: Unique TCR beta chains totaled some 88 million in a later count, with about 11 million of them shared. Clones were read by immunoSEQ multiplex PCR, and TCRdb kept only the in-frame ones, dropping some. The V and J calls and clone size were taken over from that table, and D and trimming were inferred from the DNA. The sample has 150,000 to 200,000 clones, around 82% seen once; the top ten hold 2% to 2.5%. The source material was PBMCs. The gene calls are TRBV27 and TRBJ1-2, with D perhaps matching TRBD1 (6 bases). This TCR came from a woman aged 30 to 39 in good health and CMV-seropositive. The CDR3 sequence: CASSLSPGADFYYGYTF. DNA for the CDR3: TGTGCCAGCAGTTTATCGCCAGGGGCCGACTTTTACTATGGCTACACCTTC.